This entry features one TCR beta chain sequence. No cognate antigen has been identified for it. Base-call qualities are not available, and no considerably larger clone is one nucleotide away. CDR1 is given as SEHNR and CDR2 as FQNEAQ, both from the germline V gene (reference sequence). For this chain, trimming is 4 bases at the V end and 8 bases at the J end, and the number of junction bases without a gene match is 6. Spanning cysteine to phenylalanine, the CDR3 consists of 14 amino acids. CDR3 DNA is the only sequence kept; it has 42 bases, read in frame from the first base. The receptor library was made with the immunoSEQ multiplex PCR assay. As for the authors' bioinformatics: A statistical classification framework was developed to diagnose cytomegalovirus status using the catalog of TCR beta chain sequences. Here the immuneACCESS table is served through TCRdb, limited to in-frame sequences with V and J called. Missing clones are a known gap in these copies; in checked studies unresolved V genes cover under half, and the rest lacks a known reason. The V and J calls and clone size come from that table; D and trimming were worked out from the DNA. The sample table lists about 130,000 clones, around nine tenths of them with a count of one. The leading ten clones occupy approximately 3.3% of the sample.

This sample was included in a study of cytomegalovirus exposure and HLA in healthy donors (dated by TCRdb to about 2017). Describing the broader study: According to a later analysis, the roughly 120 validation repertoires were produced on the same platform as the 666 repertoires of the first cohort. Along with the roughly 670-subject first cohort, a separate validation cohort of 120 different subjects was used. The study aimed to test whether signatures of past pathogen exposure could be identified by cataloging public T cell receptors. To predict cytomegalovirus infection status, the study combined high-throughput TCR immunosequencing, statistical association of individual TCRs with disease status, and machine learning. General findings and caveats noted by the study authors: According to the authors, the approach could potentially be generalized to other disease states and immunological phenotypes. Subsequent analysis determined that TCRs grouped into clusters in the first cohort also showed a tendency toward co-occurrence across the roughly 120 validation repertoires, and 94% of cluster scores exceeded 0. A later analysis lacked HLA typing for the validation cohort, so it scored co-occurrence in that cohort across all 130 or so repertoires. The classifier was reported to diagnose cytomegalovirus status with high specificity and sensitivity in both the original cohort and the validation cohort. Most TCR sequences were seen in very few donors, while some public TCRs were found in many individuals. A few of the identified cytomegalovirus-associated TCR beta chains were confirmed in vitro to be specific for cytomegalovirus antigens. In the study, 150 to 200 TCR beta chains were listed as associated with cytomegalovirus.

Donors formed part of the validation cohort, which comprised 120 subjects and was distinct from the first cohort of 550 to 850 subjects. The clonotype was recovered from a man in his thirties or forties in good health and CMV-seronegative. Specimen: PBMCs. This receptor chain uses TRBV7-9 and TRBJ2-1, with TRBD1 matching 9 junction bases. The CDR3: CASSSGTGRDEQFF. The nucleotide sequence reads TGTGCCAGCAGCTCCGGGACAGGGCGCGATGAGCAGTTCTTC.